This record looks at one T cell receptor (beta chain) sequence and its context. This sample stems from a study of blood T cell repertoires in COVID-19. About the research overall: Material from acute and convalescent COVID-19 was sourced from the United States, Italy and Spain.

Per the germline V gene, CDR1 is SNHLY and CDR2 is FYNNEI. The junction had 6 bases not matched to a gene; V was cut back by 6 bases and J by 2 bases. There are 15 residues in the CDR3. Clones were read by immunoSEQ multiplex PCR, and TCRdb kept only the in-frame ones, dropping some. This table holds about 220,000 clones, roughly four fifths found once. Material: peripheral blood. This sequence originates from a woman in her 70s with COVID-19, enrolled during active disease. The rearrangement joins TRBV2 to TRBJ2-5, with 10 bases matching TRBD2. The CDR3 DNA reads TGTGCCAGCAGCCCGGGACTAGCGAAACAAGAGACCCAGTACTTC. Amino acids: CASSPGLAKQETQYF. The full variable domain, completed using reference TRBV2 and TRBJ2-5, is EPEVTQTPSHQVTQMGQEVILRCVPISNHLYFYWYRQILGQKVEFLVSFYNNEISEKSEIFDDQFSVERPDGSNFTLKIRSTKLEDSAMYFCASSPGLAKQETQYFGPGTRLLVL.